The 7 T cell receptor beta chains given below trace back to one sample, sequenced in a study of T cell responses to AZD1222 COVID-19 vaccine (dated by TCRdb to about 2021). According to the study, the label for this sample's time point signals: baseline before first vaccination. The library was generated by the immunoSEQ multiplex PCR assay. TCRdb carries this immuneACCESS record with in-frame sequences only. Its versions omit some clonotypes, under half of them owing to an unresolved V gene in the studies checked, with the rest unexplained. The sample table records fewer than 120,000 clones; roughly 87% of these occur just once. 3.2% of the sample is held by the ten biggest clonotypes. The starting material was peripheral blood, obtained on day 0 of AZD1222 vaccination. These receptors were taken from an adult in good health.

This chain links TRBV30 with TRBJ1-3; a weak D match, TRBD1 (5 bases). V was clipped by 2 bases and J by 0 bases, with 11 bases between them. Germline-derived CDR1 and CDR2 are GTSNPN and SVGIG (reference sequence). The CDR3 is 15 residues long. The chain's CDR3 is CAWSTLGGSGNTIYF. In nucleotides, the CDR3 is TGTGCCTGGAGTACCCTCGGGGGCTCTGGAAACACCATATATTTT.

This chain links TRBV4-1 with TRBJ1-2; tentatively, D is TRBD1 (6 bases). Looked up from germline, CDR1 is MGHRA and CDR2 is YSYEKL. Trimming stripped 4 bases from V and 3 bases from J, with 15 bases between. The length of the CDR3 is 15 residues. Written as DNA, the CDR3 is TGCGCCAGCAGCCCGCCAGGGGCCTCTTACTATGGCTACACCTTC. This translates into CASSPPGASYYGYTF.

The rearrangement uses TRBV11-2 and TRBJ2-1; no clear D. Germline V lookup: CDR1 SGHAT, CDR2 FQNNGV. V lost 0 bases and J 15 bases, leaving 15 bases between the germline ends. This CDR3 region has 13 residues. The CDR3 DNA reads TGTGCCAGCAGCTTAGATCCGCAGAACGCCCCGTTCTTC. Translation gives CASSLDPQNAPFF.

A few counts support this clone. The chain links TRBV9 to TRBJ2-2, with 9 bases aligning to TRBD1. The CDR3 extends over 18 amino acids. After removal of 2 bases from V and 4 bases from J, the junction contained 12 bases not matched to a gene. Germline V gene data show CDR1 as SGDLS and CDR2 as YYNGEE. The chain's CDR3 is CASSVHRGRGLGTGELFF. The CDR3 DNA is TGTGCCAGCAGCGTGCACAGGGGGCGCGGATTGGGCACCGGGGAGCTGTTTTTT. Full variable domain (remainder filled in from reference TRBV9 and TRBJ2-2): DSGVTQTPKHLITATGQRVTLRCSPRSGDLSVYWYQQSLDQGLQFLIQYYNGEERAKGNILERFSAQQFPDLHSELNLSSLELGDSALYFCASSVHRGRGLGTGELFFGEGSRLTVL.

J is TRBJ2-3 and V is TRBV7-3; 7 nucleotides line up with TRBD2. With 5 bases clipped from V and 8 bases from J, the junction kept 16 bases outside the gene matches. The CDR3 runs to 16 residues. The V gene's germline CDR1 is SGHTA and CDR2 FQGTGA. CDR3 loop: CASSQPGGLAESTQYF. Written as DNA, the CDR3 is TGTGCCAGCAGCCAGCCCGGCGGGCTAGCGGAAAGTACGCAGTATTTT.

The gene calls are TRBV3-1 (or the pseudogene TRBV3-2) and TRBJ1-2; D is possibly TRBD1 (5 bases). This CDR3 spans 13 amino acids. Germline CDR1 is LGHDT and CDR2 is YNNKEL (reference sequence). V was trimmed by 5 bases and J by 7 bases, leaving 14 bases between them. The CDR3 region is CASSGRVVGGYTF. CDR3 nucleotides: TGTGCCAGCAGCGGCAGGGTAGTCGGTGGCTACACCTTC.

This clone has only one observation. V usage is TRBV30 and J usage is TRBJ1-5; D gene uncertain. Trimming took 2 bases from V and 4 from J, leaving 12 bases between them. This CDR3 spans 14 amino acids. From germline, CDR1 is GTSNPN and CDR2 SVGIG (reference sequence). The CDR3 spells CAWSRTIQNQPQHF. The CDR3 coding sequence is TGTGCCTGGAGTCGAACCATACAGAATCAGCCCCAGCATTTT.